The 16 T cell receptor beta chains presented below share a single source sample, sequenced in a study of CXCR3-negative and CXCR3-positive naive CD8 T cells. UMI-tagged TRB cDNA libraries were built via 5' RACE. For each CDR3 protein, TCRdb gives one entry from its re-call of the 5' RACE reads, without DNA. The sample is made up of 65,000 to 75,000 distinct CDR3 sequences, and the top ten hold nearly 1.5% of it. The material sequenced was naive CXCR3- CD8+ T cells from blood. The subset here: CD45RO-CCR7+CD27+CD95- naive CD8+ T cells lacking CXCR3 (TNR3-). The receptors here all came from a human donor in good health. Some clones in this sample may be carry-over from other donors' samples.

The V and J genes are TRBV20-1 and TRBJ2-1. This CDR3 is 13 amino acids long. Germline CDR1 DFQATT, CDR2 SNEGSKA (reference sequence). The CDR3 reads CSARVSEYNEQFF.

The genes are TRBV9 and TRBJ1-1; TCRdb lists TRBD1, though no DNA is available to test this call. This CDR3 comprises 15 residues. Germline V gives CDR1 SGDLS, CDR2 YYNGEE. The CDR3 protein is CASQAGTGGNTEAFF.

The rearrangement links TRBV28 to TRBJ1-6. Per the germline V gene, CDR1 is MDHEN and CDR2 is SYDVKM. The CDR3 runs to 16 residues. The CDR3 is CASSSFPRGNNSPLHF. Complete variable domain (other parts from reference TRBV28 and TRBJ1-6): DVKVTQSSRYLVKRTGEKVFLECVQDMDHENMFWYRQDPGLGLRLIYFSYDVKMKEKGDIPEGYSVSREKKERFSLILESASTNQTSMYLCASSSFPRGNNSPLHFGNGTRLTVT.

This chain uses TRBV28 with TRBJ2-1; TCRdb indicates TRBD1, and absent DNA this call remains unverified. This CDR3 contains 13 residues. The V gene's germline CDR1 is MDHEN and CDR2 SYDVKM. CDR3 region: CASSLRGLNEQFF.

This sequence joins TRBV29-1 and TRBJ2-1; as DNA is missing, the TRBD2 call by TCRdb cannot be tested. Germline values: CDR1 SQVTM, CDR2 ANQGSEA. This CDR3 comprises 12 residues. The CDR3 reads CSLLAPYNEQFF.

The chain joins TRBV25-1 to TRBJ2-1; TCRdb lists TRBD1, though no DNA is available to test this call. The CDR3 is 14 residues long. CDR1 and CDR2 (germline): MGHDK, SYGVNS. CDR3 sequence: CASSEYGTVNEQFF.

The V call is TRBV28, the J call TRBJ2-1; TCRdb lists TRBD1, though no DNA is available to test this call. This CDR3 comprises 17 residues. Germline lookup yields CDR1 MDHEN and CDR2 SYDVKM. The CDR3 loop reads CASSLPTTGFSYNEQFF.

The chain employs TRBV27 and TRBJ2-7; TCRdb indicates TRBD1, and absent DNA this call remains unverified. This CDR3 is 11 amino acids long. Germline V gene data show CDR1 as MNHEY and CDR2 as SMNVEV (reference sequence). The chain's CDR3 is CASSLGGEQYF.

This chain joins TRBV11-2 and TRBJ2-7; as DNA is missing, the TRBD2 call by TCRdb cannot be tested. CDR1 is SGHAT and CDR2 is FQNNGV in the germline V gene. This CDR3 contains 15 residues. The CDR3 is CASSSSLAGGYEQYF.

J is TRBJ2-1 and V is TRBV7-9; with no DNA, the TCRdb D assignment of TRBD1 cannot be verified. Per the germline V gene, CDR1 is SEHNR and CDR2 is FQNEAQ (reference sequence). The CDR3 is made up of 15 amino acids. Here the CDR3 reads CASSPGAGAYNEQFF.

The CDR3 loop reads CASSQERFNEKLFF. The V gene is TRBV4-2, the J gene TRBJ1-4. This CDR3 is 14 amino acids long. CDR1 is LGHNA, CDR2 YNFKEQ, per germline.

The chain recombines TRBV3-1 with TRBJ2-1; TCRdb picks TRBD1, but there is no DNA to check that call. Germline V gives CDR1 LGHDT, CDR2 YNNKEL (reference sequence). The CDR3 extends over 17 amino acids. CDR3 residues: CASSQGVAGALYNEQFF.

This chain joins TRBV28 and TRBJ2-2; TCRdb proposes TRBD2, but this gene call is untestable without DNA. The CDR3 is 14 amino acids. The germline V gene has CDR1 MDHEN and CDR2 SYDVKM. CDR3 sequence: CASSFGTRGGELFF.

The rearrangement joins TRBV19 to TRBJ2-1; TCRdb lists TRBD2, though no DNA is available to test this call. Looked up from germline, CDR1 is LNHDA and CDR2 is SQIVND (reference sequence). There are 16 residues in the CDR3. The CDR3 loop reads CASSPSGGRSYNEQFF.

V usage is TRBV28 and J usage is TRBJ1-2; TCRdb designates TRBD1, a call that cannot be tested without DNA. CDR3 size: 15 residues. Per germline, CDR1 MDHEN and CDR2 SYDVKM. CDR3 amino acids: CASSSQSFWGDGYTF.

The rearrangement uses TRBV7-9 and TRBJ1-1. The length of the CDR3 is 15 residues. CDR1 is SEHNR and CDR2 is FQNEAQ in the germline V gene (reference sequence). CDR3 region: CASSLGLGRYTEAFF.